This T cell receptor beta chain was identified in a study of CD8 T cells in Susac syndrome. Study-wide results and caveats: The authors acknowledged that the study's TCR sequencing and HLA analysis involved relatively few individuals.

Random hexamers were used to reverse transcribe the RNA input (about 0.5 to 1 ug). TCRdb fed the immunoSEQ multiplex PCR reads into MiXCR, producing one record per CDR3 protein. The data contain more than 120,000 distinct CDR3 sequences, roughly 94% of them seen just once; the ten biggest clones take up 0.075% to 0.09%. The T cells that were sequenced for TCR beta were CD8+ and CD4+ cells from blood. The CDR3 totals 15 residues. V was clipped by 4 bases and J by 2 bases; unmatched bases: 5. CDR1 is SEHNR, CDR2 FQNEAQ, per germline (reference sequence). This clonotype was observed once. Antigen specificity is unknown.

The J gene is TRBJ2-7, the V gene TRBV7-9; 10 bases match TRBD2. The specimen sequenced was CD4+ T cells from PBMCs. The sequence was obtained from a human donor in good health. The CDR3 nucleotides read TGTGCCAGCAGCTCTAGCGGGAGTAGGACCTACGAGCAGTACTTC. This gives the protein CASSSSGSRTYEQYF.